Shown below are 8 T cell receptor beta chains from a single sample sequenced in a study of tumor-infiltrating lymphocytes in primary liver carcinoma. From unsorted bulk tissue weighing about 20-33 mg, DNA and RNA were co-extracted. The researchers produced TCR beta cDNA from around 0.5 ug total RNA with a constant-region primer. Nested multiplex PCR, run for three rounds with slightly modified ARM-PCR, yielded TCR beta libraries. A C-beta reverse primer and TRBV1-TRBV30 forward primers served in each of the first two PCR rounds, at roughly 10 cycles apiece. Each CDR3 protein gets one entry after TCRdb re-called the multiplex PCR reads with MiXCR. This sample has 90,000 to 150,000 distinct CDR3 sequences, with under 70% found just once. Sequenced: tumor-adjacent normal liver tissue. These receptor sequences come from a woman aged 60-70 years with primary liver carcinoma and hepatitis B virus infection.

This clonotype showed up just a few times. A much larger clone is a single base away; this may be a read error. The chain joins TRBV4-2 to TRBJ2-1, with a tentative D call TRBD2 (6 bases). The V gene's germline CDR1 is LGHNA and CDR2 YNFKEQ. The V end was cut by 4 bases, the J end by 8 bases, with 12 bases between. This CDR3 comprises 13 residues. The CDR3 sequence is CASSRNSGYEQFF. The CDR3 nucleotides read TGTGCCAGCAGCCGGAATAGCGGCTATGAGCAGTTCTTC.

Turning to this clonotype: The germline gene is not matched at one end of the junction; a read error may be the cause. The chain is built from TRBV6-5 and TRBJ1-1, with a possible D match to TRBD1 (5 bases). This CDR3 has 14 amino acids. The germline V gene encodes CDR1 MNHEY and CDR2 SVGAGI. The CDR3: CASSFLTGHTEASF. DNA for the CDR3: TGTGCCAGCAGTTTCCTCACAGGTCACACTGAAGCATCCTTT.

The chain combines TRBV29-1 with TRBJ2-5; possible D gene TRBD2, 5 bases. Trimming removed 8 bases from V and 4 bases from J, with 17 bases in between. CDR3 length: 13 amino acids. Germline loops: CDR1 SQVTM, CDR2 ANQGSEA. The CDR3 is CSTGLGLGETQYF. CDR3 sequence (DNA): TGCAGCACCGGACTGGGTTTAGGAGAGACCCAGTACTTC.

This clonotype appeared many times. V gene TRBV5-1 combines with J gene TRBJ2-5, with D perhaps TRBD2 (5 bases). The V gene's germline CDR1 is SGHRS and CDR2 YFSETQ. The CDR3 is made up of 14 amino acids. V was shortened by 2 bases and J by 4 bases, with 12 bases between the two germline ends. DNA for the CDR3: TGCGCCAGCAGCTTAAGCGGACTGATAGAGACCCAGTACTTC. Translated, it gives CASSLSGLIETQYF.

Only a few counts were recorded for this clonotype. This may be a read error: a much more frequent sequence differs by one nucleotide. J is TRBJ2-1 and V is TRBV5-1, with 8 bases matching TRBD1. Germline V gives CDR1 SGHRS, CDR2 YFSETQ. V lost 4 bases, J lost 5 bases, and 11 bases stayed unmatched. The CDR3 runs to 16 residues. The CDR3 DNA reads TGCGCCAGCAGCAGAGGGACAGGTGTACACCACAATGAGCAGTTCTTC. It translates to CASSRGTGVHHNEQFF.

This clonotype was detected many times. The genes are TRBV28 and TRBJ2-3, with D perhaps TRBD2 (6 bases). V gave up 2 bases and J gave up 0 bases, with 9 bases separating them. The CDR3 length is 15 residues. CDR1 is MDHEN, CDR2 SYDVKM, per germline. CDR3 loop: CASSLAGMSTDTQYF. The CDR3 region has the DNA TGTGCCAGCAGTTTAGCGGGAATGAGCACAGATACGCAGTATTTT.

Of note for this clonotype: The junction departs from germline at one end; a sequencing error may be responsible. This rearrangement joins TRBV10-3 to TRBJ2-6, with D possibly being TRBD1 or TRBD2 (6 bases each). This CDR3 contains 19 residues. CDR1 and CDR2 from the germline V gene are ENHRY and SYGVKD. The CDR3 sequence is CTISESKRGADSRANVLTF. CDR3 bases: TGTACCATCAGTGAGTCAAAGAGGGGGGCCGACTCTAGGGCCAACGTCCTGACTTTC.

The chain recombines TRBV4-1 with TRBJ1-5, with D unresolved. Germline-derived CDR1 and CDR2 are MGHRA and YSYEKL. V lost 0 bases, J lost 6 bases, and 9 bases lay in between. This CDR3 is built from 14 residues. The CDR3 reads CASSQEARAQPQHF. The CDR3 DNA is TGCGCCAGCAGCCAAGAAGCGAGGGCTCAGCCCCAGCATTTT.